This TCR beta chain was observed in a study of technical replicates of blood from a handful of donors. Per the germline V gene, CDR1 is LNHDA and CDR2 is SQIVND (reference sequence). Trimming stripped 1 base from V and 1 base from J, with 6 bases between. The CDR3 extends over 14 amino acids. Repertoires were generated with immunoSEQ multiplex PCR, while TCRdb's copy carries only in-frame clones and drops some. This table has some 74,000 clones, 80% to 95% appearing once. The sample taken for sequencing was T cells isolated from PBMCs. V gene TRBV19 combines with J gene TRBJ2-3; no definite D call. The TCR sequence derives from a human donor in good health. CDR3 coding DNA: TGTGCCAGTAGTATAGGGGCCGGCACAGATACGCAGTATTTT. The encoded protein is CASSIGAGTDTQYF.